This T cell receptor beta chain originates from a study of cytomegalovirus exposure and HLA in healthy donors. The CDR3 has 15 amino acids. The J segment lost 7 bases and the V segment lost 8 bases, leaving 16 bases of the junction unmatched. Germline lookup yields CDR1 MNHNS and CDR2 SASEGT. The protocol was immunoSEQ multiplex PCR, while the TCRdb copy is restricted to in-frame clones and leaves out a portion. The table shows 130,000 or so clones, with roughly nine tenths occurring only once. The chain couples TRBV6-1 to TRBJ2-5; 7 nucleotides match TRBD1. The TCR was taken from a man younger than 45 in good health and CMV-seronegative. The sample consisted of PBMCs. The CDR3 DNA follows: TGTGCCAGCCACCTAGAAGGGGGCACCCTAGGGACCCAGTACTTC. Amino acids: CASHLEGGTLGTQYF.